This T cell receptor beta chain was recovered during a study of CD8 T cells in ankylosing spondylitis. TCRdb reanalysed the 5' RACE reads using MiXCR and keeps one entry per CDR3 protein. The data hold around 140,000 distinct CDR3 sequences, with about an eighth observed a single time. This clonotype was detected many times. Its antigen is unidentified. Study results and caveats: A subset of motif variants has previously been described in the synovial fluid and blood of reactive arthritis. Disease-linked clones reportedly showed significant enrichment in matched ankylosing spondylitis synovial fluid.

CDR3 length: 15 amino acids. The V and J ends lost 0 bases and 6 bases respectively, with 14 bases between them. The V gene's germline CDR1 is SGHRS and CDR2 YFSETQ. The chain couples TRBV5-1 to TRBJ2-3, with D perhaps matching TRBD2 (5 bases). This sequence originates from a female donor with ankylosing spondylitis or in good health (not recorded which). Sequenced sample: blood, either unsorted or a sorted T cell fraction (not recorded which). The CDR3 sequence is CASSLVPGYPDTQYF. CDR3 nucleotide sequence: TGCGCCAGCAGCTTGGTTCCGGGGTATCCGGATACGCAGTATTTT. The full variable domain, in which reference TRBV5-1 and TRBJ2-3 provide the parts outside the CDR3, is KAGVTQTPRYLIKTRGQQVTLSCSPISGHRSVSWYQQTPGQGLQFLFEYFSETQRNKGNFPGRFSGRQFSNSRSEMNVSTLELGDSALYLCASSLVPGYPDTQYFGPGTRLTVL.